The 27 T cell receptor beta chains given below trace back to one sample, sequenced in a study of beta chain features in type 1 diabetes. Findings and limits, study-wide: Among all four CD4+ subsets, Type 1 diabetes patients had TCRB CDR3s that were moderately but significantly shorter.

Isolated RNA was reverse transcribed in full, so expressed TCRB transcripts were sequenced. The table came from immunoSEQ multiplex PCR; TCRdb's copy has only in-frame clones and leaves some out. The sample has 350,000 to 400,000 clones; roughly an eighth are singletons. What these receptors recognize is not known. Sequencing input: naive CD4+ T cells from blood. The receptor set was obtained from a young woman with type 1 diabetes.

The rearrangement uses TRBV6-6 and TRBJ1-5, with D tentatively TRBD1 (5 bases). V was shortened by 4 bases and J by 9 bases, with 19 bases between the two germline ends. CDR1 and CDR2 from the germline V gene are MNHNY and SVGAGI (reference sequence). The CDR3 totals 15 residues. The CDR3 sequence: CASSSLLQAPLPQHF. The CDR3 DNA is TGTGCCAGCAGTTCCCTCCTACAGGCACCGCTGCCCCAGCATTTT.

V and J are TRBV4-3 and TRBJ1-2; TRBD1 matches 10 bases. Per the germline V gene, CDR1 is LGHNA and CDR2 is YSLEER. CDR3 length: 15 residues. The V gene end was trimmed by 3 bases and the J gene end by 5 bases; junction bases not matched to a gene: 6. CDR3 nucleotide sequence: TGCGCCAGCAGCCAGCTCGGGACAGGGGTTTATGGCTACACCTTC. Translation gives CASSQLGTGVYGYTF.

The chain is built from TRBV4-2 and TRBJ1-5; no reliable D call. V lost 6 bases and J 1 base, leaving 10 bases between the germline ends. The CDR3 has 14 residues. Germline V lookup: CDR1 LGHNA, CDR2 YNFKEQ. The CDR3, as DNA: TGTGCCAGCAGGGCCACAGAAAGCAATCAGCCCCAGCATTTT. It encodes CASRATESNQPQHF.

The chain uses TRBV4-3 and TRBJ2-5, with TRBD2 matching 7 bases. In germline, CDR1 is LGHNA, CDR2 YSLEER. This CDR3 contains 14 residues. The V gene end was trimmed by 8 bases and the J gene end by 3 bases; junction bases not matched to a gene: 9. CDR3 sequence: CASSQLGGEETQYF. In DNA form, the CDR3 reads TGCGCCAGCTCACAGTTGGGAGGGGAAGAGACCCAGTACTTC.

J is TRBJ1-3 and V is TRBV5-1; no definite D call. Per the germline V gene, CDR1 is SGHRS and CDR2 is YFSETQ. The CDR3 loop spans 15 amino acids. The V and J ends lost 0 bases and 0 bases respectively, with 7 bases between them. The CDR3 reads CASSLAADSGNTIYF. CDR3 in DNA: TGCGCCAGCAGCTTGGCTGCAGACTCTGGAAACACCATATATTTT.

The chain uses TRBV10-3 and TRBJ2-5; perhaps TRBD2 as D (5 bases). CDR3 length equals 17 residues. V was clipped by 4 bases and J by 1 base, with 19 bases between them. Germline V gene data show CDR1 as ENHRY and CDR2 as SYGVKD. The CDR3 nucleotides are TGTGCCATCAGTGCCCCGGACCCACTAGAACGCCAAGAGACCCAGTACTTC. Protein: CAISAPDPLERQETQYF.

This clone was observed a few times. V usage is TRBV29-1 and J usage is TRBJ2-7; D may be TRBD2 (7 bases). V lost 3 bases, J lost 0 bases, and 12 bases lay in between. The CDR3 totals 14 residues. In germline, CDR1 is SQVTM, CDR2 ANQGSEA. CDR3 DNA sequence: TGCAGCGTTGAGGAGGGGGGGAACTCCTACGAGCAGTACTTC. It encodes CSVEEGGNSYEQYF.

This clone was found a few times. The rearrangement uses TRBV4-3 and TRBJ2-1; 7 bases align to TRBD1. The trim removed 0 bases at V and 5 bases at J, leaving 4 bases unmatched. The CDR3 runs 15 residues. Germline V CDR1 and CDR2: LGHNA, YSLEER. This CDR3 is CASSQDRDSHNEQFF. CDR3 sequence (DNA): TGCGCCAGCAGCCAAGACCGGGACAGCCACAATGAGCAGTTCTTC.

The DNA for the CDR3 is TGCGCCAGCAGCTCGACAGGTACAGCAGGCACCGGGGAGCTGTTTTTT. Residues: CASSSTGTAGTGELFF. This sequence joins TRBV5-1 and TRBJ2-2, with a tentative D call TRBD1 (6 bases). The CDR3 has 16 amino acids. Per germline, CDR1 SGHRS and CDR2 YFSETQ. V was shortened by 3 bases and J by 4 bases, with 16 bases between the two germline ends.

The chain combines TRBV2 with TRBJ2-1, with a weak D call TRBD2 (6 bases). Germline V CDR1 and CDR2: SNHLY, FYNNEI. This CDR3 comprises 14 residues. V lost 5 bases and J lost 10, with 18 bases in between. Written as DNA, the CDR3 is TGTGCCAGCAGTCCTCTATTTTTGGGACTGGAGCAGTTCTTC. Its translation: CASSPLFLGLEQFF.

This rearrangement joins TRBV5-1 to TRBJ2-6; D not certain. Germline V lookup: CDR1 SGHRS, CDR2 YFSETQ. The V end lost 4 bases, the J end lost 3 bases, and 8 bases lay between the germline ends. The CDR3 is 14 amino acids. CDR3 DNA sequence: TGCGCCAGCAGCCAGACATTTGGGGCCAACGTCCTGACTTTC. Protein sequence: CASSQTFGANVLTF.

The gene calls are TRBV13 and TRBJ2-7, with 9 bases that match TRBD2. Looked up from germline, CDR1 is PRHDT and CDR2 is FYEKMQ (reference sequence). Trimming removed 5 bases from V and 2 bases from J; junction bases left unmatched: 1. This CDR3 contains 13 residues. For the CDR3, the DNA is TGTGCCAGCAGCGCGGGGGGGCCCTACGAGCAGTACTTC. Protein product: CASSAGGPYEQYF.

V gene TRBV29-1 combines with J gene TRBJ2-3; 8 bases agree with TRBD1. The germline CDR1 and CDR2 sequences are SQVTM and ANQGSEA. CDR3 length: 16 amino acids. In DNA, the CDR3 is TGCAGTTTAAGACAGGGGCTAATCACTAGCACAGATACGCAGTATTTT. Its translation: CSLRQGLITSTDTQYF.

Only a few counts were recorded for this clone. The chain uses TRBV15 and TRBJ1-1; 7 bases line up with TRBD1. Trimming at V came to 1 base and at J to 3 bases, leaving 5 bases not matched to a gene. The CDR3 spans 15 residues. Germline loops: CDR1 LNHNV, CDR2 YYDKDF (reference sequence). This CDR3 is CATSRAGGSDTEAFF. CDR3 in DNA: TGTGCCACCAGCAGAGCAGGGGGGAGCGACACTGAAGCTTTCTTT.

The J gene is TRBJ2-6, the V gene TRBV19, with a tentative D call TRBD1 (6 bases). V shed 5 bases and J shed 2 bases, with 13 bases lying between them. From germline, CDR1 is LNHDA and CDR2 SQIVND (reference sequence). This CDR3 comprises 16 residues. This CDR3 is CASSLTGSAGANVLTF. The CDR3 nucleotides are TGTGCCAGTAGTTTAACAGGGTCAGCTGGGGCCAACGTCCTGACTTTC.

This clone has only a few counts. The V gene is TRBV18, the J gene TRBJ2-1; 7 bases are a match to TRBD1. Germline loops: CDR1 KGHSH, CDR2 LQKENI. V shed 6 bases and J 6 bases; nucleotides not matched to a gene: 14. This CDR3 is built from 16 residues. DNA of the CDR3: TGTGCCAGCTCGCCTAATCGGAAGGGGGCGGCCAATGAGCAGTTCTTC. Translating it yields CASSPNRKGAANEQFF.

The chain couples TRBV18 to TRBJ2-2, with D unresolved. This CDR3 contains 14 residues. V lost 1 base, J lost 3 bases, and 6 bases lay in between. CDR1 is KGHSH and CDR2 is LQKENI in the germline V gene. CDR3 sequence: CASSPLAYTGELFF. CDR3 in DNA: TGTGCCAGCTCACCACTCGCGTACACCGGGGAGCTGTTTTTT. Full variable domain (missing parts from reference TRBV18 and TRBJ2-2): NAGVMQNPRHLVRRRGQEARLRCSPMKGHSHVYWYRQLPEEGLKFMVYLQKENIIDESGMPKERFSAEFPKEGPSILRIQQVVRGDSAAYFCASSPLAYTGELFFGEGSRLTVL.

The chain links TRBV18 to TRBJ2-7, with TRBD1 identical over 8 bases. Germline V gene data show CDR1 as KGHSH and CDR2 as LQKENI. The CDR3 spans 15 residues. The V and J ends lost 10 bases and 4 bases, in that order; junction bases with no gene match: 15. The CDR3 DNA sequence: TGTGCCACCTCCCAGGGACAGGCCGATACTTACGAGCAGTACTTC. Its translation: CATSQGQADTYEQYF.

This clone was counted only a few times. The chain links TRBV28 to TRBJ1-5, with TRBD1 matching over 7 bases. V lost 8 bases, J lost 4 bases, and 11 bases stayed unmatched. CDR1 MDHEN and CDR2 SYDVKM come from the germline V gene. This CDR3 comprises 15 residues. CDR3 amino acids: CASGTVLGSNQPQHF. In nucleotides, the CDR3 is TGTGCCAGCGGGACAGTCCTGGGGTCTAATCAGCCCCAGCATTTT.

This clone was seen a handful of times. J is TRBJ2-5 and V is TRBV19; D not resolved. The CDR3 sequence is 14 residues long. Germline V gene lookup returns CDR1 LNHDA and CDR2 SQIVND (reference sequence). Deletions cut 4 bases from V and 1 base from J, with 10 bases between. The CDR3, as DNA: TGTGCCAGTAGTACTACAGCATTCCAAGAGACCCAGTACTTC. This codes for CASSTTAFQETQYF.

This clone has only a few counts. The chain combines TRBV19 with TRBJ2-7; the match to TRBD1 covers 8 bases. The CDR3 consists of 14 residues. The germline V gene encodes CDR1 LNHDA and CDR2 SQIVND (reference sequence). V shed 5 bases, J shed 2 bases, and the junction held 5 bases outside the gene matches. The CDR3 is CASSPRGLPYEQYF. The DNA for the CDR3 is TGTGCCAGTAGTCCCAGGGGGCTTCCCTACGAGCAGTACTTC. The full variable domain, in which reference TRBV19 and TRBJ2-7 provide the parts outside the CDR3, is DGGITQSPKYLFRKEGQNVTLSCEQNLNHDAMYWYRQDPGQGLRLIYYSQIVNDFQKGDIAEGYSVSREKKESFPLTVTSAQKNPTAFYLCASSPRGLPYEQYFGPGTRLTVT.

The chain recombines TRBV29-1 with TRBJ2-7, with D possibly TRBD1 on 5 matching bases. This CDR3 contains 13 residues. V lost 0 bases and J 8 bases, leaving 14 bases between the germline ends. Germline V gives CDR1 SQVTM, CDR2 ANQGSEA. The CDR3 sequence: CSVEDRPGRKQYF. The CDR3 nucleotides read TGCAGCGTTGAAGATCGGCCAGGGCGTAAGCAGTACTTC.

The rearrangement joins TRBV14 to TRBJ1-2, with D maybe TRBD1 (5 bases). This CDR3 comprises 15 residues. Per the germline V gene, CDR1 is SGHDN and CDR2 is FVKESK. The ends were cut back, 1 base at V and 4 bases at J, with 13 bases in the middle. The CDR3 DNA sequence: TGTGCCAGCAGCCAAGCTGCGGGGCTGGGCTATGGCTACACCTTC. It specifies CASSQAAGLGYGYTF.

This clone was observed a few times. The rearrangement links TRBV28 to TRBJ2-3; 8 bases fit TRBD1. J was trimmed by 4 bases and V by 5 bases; bases with no gene match: 11. CDR1 is MDHEN, CDR2 SYDVKM, per germline. CDR3 length: 16 residues. CDR3 protein: CASSIRQGSLPDTQYF. The CDR3, as DNA: TGTGCCAGCAGTATAAGACAGGGGAGTCTCCCAGATACGCAGTATTTT.

The gene calls are TRBV28 and TRBJ2-7; 8 positions agree with TRBD2. Germline values: CDR1 MDHEN, CDR2 SYDVKM. This CDR3 has 15 amino acids. The J segment lost 3 bases and the V segment lost 6 bases, leaving 10 bases of the junction unmatched. CDR3 in amino acids: CASSSPGGGYYEQYF. The CDR3 nucleotides are TGTGCCAGCAGCTCCCCGGGAGGGGGATACTACGAGCAGTACTTC.

This chain uses TRBV29-1 with TRBJ2-3; tentative D call: TRBD2 (6 bases). The CDR3 contains 14 residues. The germline V gene encodes CDR1 SQVTM and CDR2 ANQGSEA. With 6 bases removed from V and 2 bases from J, the gap between germline ends came to 15 bases. CDR3: CSVTGTPFTDTQYF. CDR3 sequence (DNA): TGCAGCGTGACCGGGACTCCCTTCACAGATACGCAGTATTTT.

This chain connects TRBV7-2 to TRBJ2-3; 7 bases align to TRBD2. V shed 2 bases and J 5 bases; nucleotides not matched to a gene: 7. The germline gives CDR1 SGHTA, CDR2 FQGNSA. The CDR3 totals 15 residues. As DNA, the CDR3 is TGTGCCAGCAGCTTATGGGTGGGAGGGCGAGATACGCAGTATTTT. Protein sequence: CASSLWVGGRDTQYF.